This T cell receptor beta chain was observed in a study of T cell responses to AZD1222 COVID-19 vaccine (dated by TCRdb to the early 2020s). Notes on the research overall: AZD1222 recipients given second doses at about 4 weeks or at about 12 weeks were pooled, since spike-specific TCR depth and breadth were not found to differ between the two schedules. TCR sequencing was performed for fewer than 250 trial participants, of whom around 210 were given two doses of AZD1222 and approximately 25 were given two doses of MenACWY control vaccine. Trial participants were enrolled by age into 18-55, 56-69 and 70-plus year subgroups, with roughly 150, 30 and 60 TCR-sequenced participants respectively. The study at large found these results: A significant rise in spike-specific TCR breadth and depth was observed after two AZD1222 doses relative to day 0 and relative to MenACWY recipients. Vaccine-associated CD4 TCRs spanned the whole spike protein, with dominant responses in regions 160-218 and 743-854. Nearly half of unique spike-specific TCRs reportedly recognized epitopes outside regions mutated in the B.1.351 and B.1.1.7 variants. In the small 56-69-year group, the increase in depth fell short of significance, most likely because of low power. Most participants were white British and females outnumbered males, and the authors suggested that clonal diversity may have been underestimated. Because no day 14 peak-response samples were available, repertoires were characterized only after the peak T cell response. Conclusions about previously exposed vaccinees were limited because only six or seven AZD1222 recipients were SARS-CoV-2 seropositive at baseline.

The CDR3 regions of human TCRbeta chains were analyzed by immunosequencing. The study's processing was this. TCRs in the repertoires were matched against a reference library of SARS-CoV-2-specific TCRs that had been generated with the MIRA antigen-specificity platform. Breadth was defined as the fraction of unique TCRs that were SARS-CoV-2-associated, and depth was defined as the fraction of total T cells that were SARS-CoV-2-associated. Each spike-specific TCR was assigned to its reactive spike region and to a CD4 or CD8 class using the MIRA data. Log10-transformed breadth and depth values were compared by one-way ANOVA with Sidak's multiple comparisons tests. TCRdb obtained this table from immuneACCESS and retained in-frame rearrangements with V and J assigned. These tables miss some clones; where compared with another copy, unresolved V genes account for less than half of the shortfall, and the remainder is unexplained. For V, J and clone size, that table is used; D and trimming come from the DNA. The sample yields over 120,000 clones; roughly 92% were counted once. The ten largest clones capture under 6.5% of the sample.

Points on this clone: The clone's antigen remains unknown. Base qualities are missing; no much larger clone stands one base away.

In the paper's terms, the time point label means: baseline before first vaccination. Vaccinee samples were obtained from the UK trials COV001 and COV002, which included a single-blind randomized controlled phase 2/3 trial of AZD1222 (ChAdOx1 nCoV-19) in healthy adults. For TCRbeta chain sequencing, PBMC samples were collected from trial participants at day 0 and at day 28 after the second dose. Here the sequenced sample was peripheral blood, taken on day 0 of AZD1222 vaccination. This clonotype originated in an adult in good health.

DNA sequence: TGTGCCAGCAGCCTACCGAGCACTGAAGCTTTCTTT. This encodes CASSLPSTEAFF. The receptor chain draws on TRBV5-6 and TRBJ1-1; there is no confident call for the D gene. Including the terminal cysteine and phenylalanine, the CDR3 comprises 12 residues. Just CDR3 DNA is preserved here, 36 bases in frame from base 1. From the germline V gene, CDR1 is SGHDT and CDR2 is YYEEEE. V is pared back by 4 bases and J by 4 bases, with 8 bases lying between the germline termini.